This is a list of T cell receptor beta chains from one sample in a study of blood T cell repertoires in COVID-19. TCRdb's table, derived via immunoSEQ multiplex PCR, lists solely in-frame clones and lacks some. This sample has about 300,000 clones, with 75% to 90% found just once. Sample: PBMCs or T cells enriched from blood (not recorded which). The receptors come from a man in his thirties or forties who had recovered from COVID-19. CDR3s include the opening cysteine and the closing phenylalanine or tryptophan. D genes are given only for firm matches. Some rows mark clone size as missing; the rest say once, few, many or name a class of expanded clone.

d_call	clone_size	v_call	j_call	cdr3_nt	cdr3_aa
NA	NA	TRBV6-2/TRBV6-3	TRBJ2-5	TGTGCCAGCAGTTTTATTATGTTTGGCGGGCAGACCCAGTACTTC	CASSFIMFGGQTQYF
NA	once	TRBV24-1	TRBJ2-1	TGTGCCACCGGGAGCACCTACAATGAGCAGTTCTTC	CATGSTYNEQFF
NA	once	TRBV9	TRBJ1-1	TGTGCCAGCAGCCCATCCCCTACGGAGGAGAAAGCTTTCTTT	CASSPSPTEEKAFF
NA	NA	TRBV2	TRBJ1-1	TGTGCCAGCAGTGAGGACAGGAACACTGAAGCTTTCTTT	CASSEDRNTEAFF
NA	NA	TRBV2	TRBJ2-1	TGTGCCAGCACCCTGCTCGCGGCTTACAATGAGCAGTTCTTC	CASTLLAAYNEQFF
NA	NA	TRBV27	TRBJ1-6	TGTGCCAGCAAAAGGGAGCTGGATTCACCCCTCCACTTT	CASKRELDSPLHF
TRBD2	NA	TRBV7-9	TRBJ2-1	TGTGCCAGCAGCTCTACGCGGACTAGCGGGGAAGCCTACAATGAGCAGTTCTTC	CASSSTRTSGEAYNEQFF
TRBD1	NA	TRBV30	TRBJ1-1	TGTGCCTGGAGTCAACAGGGGACGTGGACTGAAGCTTTCTTT	CAWSQQGTWTEAFF
NA	once	TRBV29-1	TRBJ1-2	TGCAGCGTTGAAGATATGGCAGACAGGAACTATGGCTACACCTTC	CSVEDMADRNYGYTF
NA	NA	TRBV9	TRBJ2-7	TGTGCCAGCAGCGAGGGGGGGTCTGCCGGCGAGCAGTACTTC	CASSEGGSAGEQYF
TRBD1	NA	TRBV2	TRBJ2-1	TGTGCCAGCAGAAGGGACAGGGAATCCTACAATGAGCAGTTCTTC	CASRRDRESYNEQFF
TRBD2	many	TRBV9	TRBJ2-5	TGTGCCAGCGGCCCGGGGGGGTCGTACCAAGAGACCCAGTACTTC	CASGPGGSYQETQYF
NA	NA	TRBV18	TRBJ1-3	TGTGCCAGCTCACCACGCGGCGCCAGCTCTGGAAACACCATATATTTT	CASSPRGASSGNTIYF
TRBD1	NA	TRBV5-6	TRBJ2-7	TGTGCCAGCAGCGTGATTGCACAGGGGCCCCTCGAGCAGTACTTC	CASSVIAQGPLEQYF
TRBD1	NA	TRBV10-3	TRBJ2-7	TGTGCCATCAGTGACCAACAGGGGCCCCCCTCCGAGCAGTACTTC	CAISDQQGPPSEQYF
NA	NA	TRBV11-2	TRBJ1-3	TGTGCCAGCAGCTTATCGCCCAGGGCTGGAAACACCATATATTTT	CASSLSPRAGNTIYF